The clone carrying this T cell receptor (beta chain) has only a few counts. The antigen is unknown. The sample originates from a study of beta chain features in type 1 diabetes. The study, taken as a whole, reports: Patients with type 1 diabetes showed fewer VDJ junction insertions and more deletions. In all four CD4+ subsets, TCRB CDR3 length was significantly, moderately reduced in type 1 diabetes.

Expressed TCRB transcripts were sequenced after all isolated RNA was converted to cDNA. About 3.7 million reads on average were seen across naive, central memory and regulatory T cell samples. Generated by immunoSEQ multiplex PCR, the TCRdb table keeps only in-frame clones and is missing some. The table records about 710,000 clones, about 14% of them present only once. Staining for CD45RO/CCR7/CD25/CD127/CD95/CD27 allowed sorting of CD4+ naive, central memory, regulatory and stem cell-like memory cells. Material: naive CD4+ T cells from blood. This receptor was taken from a man younger than 35 with type 1 diabetes.

The CDR3 DNA sequence: TGTGCCAGCAGCTTGGCGGGGGGACGTACAGATACGCAGTATTTT. Translating it yields CASSLAGGRTDTQYF. The genes are TRBV7-9 and TRBJ2-3; the match to TRBD2 covers 8 bases. Germline V gives CDR1 SEHNR, CDR2 FQNEAQ (reference sequence). V lost 3 bases, J lost 3 bases, and 5 bases stayed unmatched. The CDR3 is made up of 15 amino acids.